This is a list of T cell receptor beta chains from one sample in a study of monozygotic twins with inflammatory bowel disease. TCRdb reprocessed the 5' RACE reads, with one entry per CDR3 protein and no DNA. The specimen's table records about 380,000 distinct CDR3 sequences. The sample consisted of blood. The receptors here all came from a human donor with ulcerative colitis or Crohn's disease, or a healthy co-twin of an affected twin (not recorded which). Both conserved end residues are part of each CDR3. Each record gives: CDR3 protein, CDR3 length, V gene, J gene.

CDR3aa: CASSPTRRTDTQYF; len: 14; v_gene: TRBV7-3; j_gene: TRBJ2-3
CDR3aa: CSVAGVANTGELFF; len: 14; v_gene: TRBV20-1; j_gene: TRBJ2-2
CDR3aa: CASSPGLAVTDTQYF; len: 15; v_gene: TRBV6-2/TRBV6-3; j_gene: TRBJ2-3
CDR3aa: CASSLAGIQGYEQYF; len: 15; v_gene: TRBV5-1; j_gene: TRBJ2-7
CDR3aa: CASSPTGRMRGQETQYF; len: 17; v_gene: TRBV19; j_gene: TRBJ2-5
CDR3aa: CASSQERRTGKQPQHF; len: 16; v_gene: TRBV4-3; j_gene: TRBJ1-5
CDR3aa: CASSVPIQTDTQYF; len: 14; v_gene: TRBV19; j_gene: TRBJ2-3
CDR3aa: CSVERRRQSADTQYF; len: 15; v_gene: TRBV29-1; j_gene: TRBJ2-3
CDR3aa: CATSRDGWGLGQPQHF; len: 16; v_gene: TRBV15; j_gene: TRBJ1-5
CDR3aa: CASSPDRLWTVNTEAFF; len: 17; v_gene: TRBV18; j_gene: TRBJ1-1
CDR3aa: CASSRRGEGNTEAFF; len: 15; v_gene: TRBV9; j_gene: TRBJ1-1
CDR3aa: CSVGSSPYNEQFF; len: 13; v_gene: TRBV29-1; j_gene: TRBJ2-1
CDR3aa: CASIGRGDNNEQFF; len: 14; v_gene: TRBV6-2/TRBV6-3; j_gene: TRBJ2-1
CDR3aa: CASSLKPQGAYEQYF; len: 15; v_gene: TRBV27; j_gene: TRBJ2-7
CDR3aa: CASTGIGNEQFF; len: 12; v_gene: TRBV4-2; j_gene: TRBJ2-1
CDR3aa: CASSLSGGVNEQFF; len: 14; v_gene: TRBV5-1; j_gene: TRBJ2-1
CDR3aa: CSAPMVAGGEKLFF; len: 14; v_gene: TRBV20-1; j_gene: TRBJ1-4
CDR3aa: CASSSWGQGIYEQYF; len: 15; v_gene: TRBV7-9; j_gene: TRBJ2-7
CDR3aa: CASSGTVAAQQYF; len: 13; v_gene: TRBV7-8; j_gene: TRBJ2-7
CDR3aa: CASSPLVRFKTQYF; len: 14; v_gene: TRBV6-1; j_gene: TRBJ2-5
CDR3aa: CASSTSSTDTQYF; len: 13; v_gene: TRBV7-2; j_gene: TRBJ2-3
CDR3aa: CSARSGTSGSQETQYF; len: 16; v_gene: TRBV20-1; j_gene: TRBJ2-5
CDR3aa: CASNSWIQGGGPPETQYF; len: 18; v_gene: TRBV12-3/TRBV12-4; j_gene: TRBJ2-5
CDR3aa: CASSLGGRENTGELFF; len: 16; v_gene: TRBV5-1; j_gene: TRBJ2-2
CDR3aa: CASSRLNRDSQETQYF; len: 16; v_gene: TRBV12-3/TRBV12-4; j_gene: TRBJ2-5
CDR3aa: CSAREGSRNTEAFF; len: 14; v_gene: TRBV20-1; j_gene: TRBJ1-1
CDR3aa: CASSYEGGGIAYF; len: 13; v_gene: TRBV6-5; j_gene: TRBJ2-3
CDR3aa: CSVGTGHTNTGELFF; len: 15; v_gene: TRBV29-1; j_gene: TRBJ2-2
CDR3aa: CASSRLGTTDTQYF; len: 14; v_gene: TRBV4-2; j_gene: TRBJ2-3
CDR3aa: CASSYSTGRGRGGYTF; len: 16; v_gene: TRBV6-5; j_gene: TRBJ1-2
CDR3aa: CASRLNGGYLSSQHF; len: 15; v_gene: TRBV7-9; j_gene: TRBJ1-5
CDR3aa: CSARTGAGSTDTQYF; len: 15; v_gene: TRBV20-1; j_gene: TRBJ2-3
CDR3aa: CASSLGGTPPSTDTQYF; len: 17; v_gene: TRBV5-1; j_gene: TRBJ2-3
CDR3aa: CSARRPRGEGTEAFF; len: 15; v_gene: TRBV20-1; j_gene: TRBJ1-1
CDR3aa: CASRSVGRQETQYF; len: 14; v_gene: TRBV25-1; j_gene: TRBJ2-5
CDR3aa: CASSPRQGPETQYF; len: 14; v_gene: TRBV18; j_gene: TRBJ2-5
CDR3aa: CASTFYWSGKRGGPGELFF; len: 19; v_gene: TRBV27; j_gene: TRBJ2-2
CDR3aa: CASSSQTILAGRNNEQFF; len: 18; v_gene: TRBV7-3; j_gene: TRBJ2-1
CDR3aa: CASSSAGAGANVLTF; len: 15; v_gene: TRBV7-2; j_gene: TRBJ2-6
CDR3aa: CASSPRDRGYDYTF; len: 14; v_gene: TRBV9; j_gene: TRBJ1-2
CDR3aa: CASRSSGGARDTQYF; len: 15; v_gene: TRBV6-1; j_gene: TRBJ2-3
CDR3aa: CASSVDTRNTEAFF; len: 14; v_gene: TRBV9; j_gene: TRBJ1-1
CDR3aa: CASSQTRGKADTQYF; len: 15; v_gene: TRBV7-9; j_gene: TRBJ2-3
CDR3aa: CASSQELARLGTQYF; len: 15; v_gene: TRBV3-1; j_gene: TRBJ2-5
CDR3aa: CASSQEKTSGGAWTDTQYF; len: 19; v_gene: TRBV4-1; j_gene: TRBJ2-3
CDR3aa: CASSLFGTSYTGELFF; len: 16; v_gene: TRBV5-4; j_gene: TRBJ2-2
CDR3aa: CASSPQGALANTIYF; len: 15; v_gene: TRBV7-6; j_gene: TRBJ1-3
CDR3aa: CAISESEHRQETQYF; len: 15; v_gene: TRBV10-3; j_gene: TRBJ2-5
CDR3aa: CASSEPQLAGGTDTQYF; len: 17; v_gene: TRBV10-2; j_gene: TRBJ2-3
CDR3aa: CASSLGDLSADTQYF; len: 15; v_gene: TRBV5-1; j_gene: TRBJ2-3
CDR3aa: CASSLASDYNEQFF; len: 14; v_gene: TRBV7-2; j_gene: TRBJ2-1
CDR3aa: CSARRLGRPYNEQFF; len: 15; v_gene: TRBV20-1; j_gene: TRBJ2-1
CDR3aa: CASSLGAGGFETQYF; len: 15; v_gene: TRBV7-2; j_gene: TRBJ2-5
CDR3aa: CASSVSGGNMNTEAFF; len: 16; v_gene: TRBV9; j_gene: TRBJ1-1
CDR3aa: CASSDLANNEQFF; len: 13; v_gene: TRBV9; j_gene: TRBJ2-1